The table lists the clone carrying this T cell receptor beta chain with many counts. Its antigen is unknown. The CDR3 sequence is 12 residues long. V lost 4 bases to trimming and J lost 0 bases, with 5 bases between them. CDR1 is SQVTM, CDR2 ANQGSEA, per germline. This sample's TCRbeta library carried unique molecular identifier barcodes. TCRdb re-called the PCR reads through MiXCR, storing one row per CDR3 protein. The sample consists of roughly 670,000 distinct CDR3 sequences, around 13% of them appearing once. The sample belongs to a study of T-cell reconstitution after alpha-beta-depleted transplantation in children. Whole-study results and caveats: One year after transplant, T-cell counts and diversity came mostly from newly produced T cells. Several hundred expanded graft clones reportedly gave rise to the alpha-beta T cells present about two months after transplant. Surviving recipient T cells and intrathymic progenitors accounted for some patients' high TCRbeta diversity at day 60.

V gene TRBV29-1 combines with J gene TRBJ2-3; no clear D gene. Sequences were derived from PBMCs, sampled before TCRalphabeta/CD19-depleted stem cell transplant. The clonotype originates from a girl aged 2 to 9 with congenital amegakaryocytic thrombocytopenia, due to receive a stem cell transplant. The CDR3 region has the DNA TGCAGCGTTGTAGGCAGCACAGATACGCAGTATTTT. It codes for CSVVGSTDTQYF.